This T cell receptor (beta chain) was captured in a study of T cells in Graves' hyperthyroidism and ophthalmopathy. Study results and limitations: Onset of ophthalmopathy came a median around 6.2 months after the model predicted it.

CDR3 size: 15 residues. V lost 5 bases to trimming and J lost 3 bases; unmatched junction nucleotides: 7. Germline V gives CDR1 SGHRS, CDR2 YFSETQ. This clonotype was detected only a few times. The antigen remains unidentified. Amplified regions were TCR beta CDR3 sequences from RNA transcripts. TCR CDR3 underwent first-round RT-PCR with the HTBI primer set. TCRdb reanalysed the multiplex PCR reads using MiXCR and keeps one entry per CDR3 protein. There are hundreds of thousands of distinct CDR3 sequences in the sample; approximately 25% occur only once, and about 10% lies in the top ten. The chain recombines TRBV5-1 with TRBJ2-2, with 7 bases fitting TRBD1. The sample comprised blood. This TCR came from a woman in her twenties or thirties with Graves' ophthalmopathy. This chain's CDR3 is CASRPTGVDTGELFF. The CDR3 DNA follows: TGCGCCAGCAGGCCAACAGGGGTTGACACCGGGGAGCTGTTTTTT.